These T cell receptor beta chains were read from a single sample in a study of blood T cell repertoires in COVID-19. TCRdb's table, derived via immunoSEQ multiplex PCR, lists solely in-frame clones and lacks some. The data show about 400,000 clones, with about 90% seen just once and 0.95% to 1.5% held by the top ten. The sequenced sample consisted of peripheral blood. The receptors here all came from a man aged 35-49 years with acute or convalescent COVID-19. Both conserved end residues are part of each CDR3. The D gene is left open where the match is weak. A clone size is listed for some rows: how often the clone was seen (once, few, many), or a class if it is expanded.

clone_size,j_call,d_call,v_call,cdr3_aa,cdr3_nt
NA,TRBJ1-2,NA,TRBV9,CASSVGLEGGGYTF,TGTGCCAGCAGCGTCGGGCTCGAAGGAGGTGGCTACACCTTC
NA,TRBJ2-2,TRBD1,TRBV19,CASSTRGILTGQHTGELFF,TGTGCCAGTAGTACCCGGGGCATATTGACAGGGCAACACACCGGGGAGCTGTTTTTT
few,TRBJ2-7,TRBD1,TRBV10-2,CASRRSLGGNEQYF,TGCGCCAGCAGGCGGTCGTTAGGGGGCAACGAGCAGTACTTC
NA,TRBJ1-2,NA,TRBV7-2,CASSLDTSYGYTF,TGTGCCAGCAGCTTAGATACATCCTATGGCTACACCTTC
NA,TRBJ1-2,NA,TRBV5-1,CASSSPNRVLDYGYTF,TGCGCCAGCAGCTCCCCCAACAGGGTCCTCGACTATGGCTACACCTTC
NA,TRBJ1-2,TRBD1,TRBV4-2,CASSQGQGANYGYTF,TGTGCCAGCAGCCAAGGTCAGGGGGCTAACTATGGCTACACCTTC
NA,TRBJ1-4,NA,TRBV19,CASSTGGGLNEKLFF,TGTGCCAGTAGTACCGGGGGGGGCCTTAATGAAAAACTGTTTTTT
NA,TRBJ1-2,TRBD1,TRBV5-5,CASSLSNRGLGYGYTF,TGTGCCAGCAGCTTGTCTAACAGGGGGCTGGGCTATGGCTACACCTTC
NA,TRBJ1-2,NA,TRBV30,CAWSVGGDYTF,TGTGCCTGGAGTGTCGGCGGGGACTACACCTTC
NA,TRBJ2-7,TRBD2,TRBV6-6,CASSRAGTSGGYEQYF,TGTGCCAGCAGCCGCGCCGGGACTAGCGGGGGCTACGAGCAGTACTTC
NA,TRBJ1-1,NA,TRBV29-1,CSVETTAGDTEAFF,TGCAGCGTCGAGACGACAGCGGGGGACACTGAAGCTTTCTTT
NA,TRBJ2-5,TRBD2,TRBV19,CASSGGYQETQYF,TGTGCCAGTAGCGGGGGGTACCAAGAGACCCAGTACTTC
NA,TRBJ1-1,TRBD1,TRBV7-9,CASSLTQGATNTEAFF,TGTGCCAGCAGCTTAACGCAGGGGGCGACGAACACTGAAGCTTTCTTT
NA,TRBJ1-5,NA,TRBV7-2,CASSLGFGQPQHF,TGTGCCAGCAGCTTAGGGTTCGGTCAGCCCCAGCATTTT
NA,TRBJ2-7,TRBD2,TRBV11-1,CASSLEPGLVVYEQYF,TGTGCCAGCAGCTTAGAGCCGGGACTAGTCGTCTACGAGCAGTACTTC
NA,TRBJ2-3,TRBD2,TRBV28,CASTPRTSGTDTQYF,TGTGCCAGCACCCCTCGAACTAGCGGGACCGATACGCAGTATTTT
NA,TRBJ2-5,NA,TRBV7-8,CASSLEVRQETQYF,TGTGCCAGCAGCTTAGAGGTCAGGCAAGAGACCCAGTACTTC
few,TRBJ2-1,TRBD1,TRBV7-9,CASSLVQGIYNEQFF,TGTGCCAGCAGCTTAGTACAGGGGATTTACAATGAGCAGTTCTTC
NA,TRBJ2-7,TRBD1,TRBV4-1,CASSLRQGGNEQYF,TGCGCCAGCAGCTTACGACAGGGTGGGAACGAGCAGTACTTC
once,TRBJ1-6,TRBD1,TRBV30,CAWSVYRTGRNSPLHF,TGTGCCTGGAGTGTATATCGGACAGGTCGTAATTCACCCCTCCACTTT
NA,TRBJ1-1,TRBD1,TRBV14,CASSRRQGAVNTEAFF,TGTGCCAGCAGCCGGAGACAGGGTGCGGTTAACACTGAAGCTTTCTTT
NA,TRBJ2-1,NA,TRBV10-2,CASSEYRGINNEQFF,TGCGCCAGCAGTGAGTATCGAGGGATCAACAATGAGCAGTTCTTC
once,TRBJ1-1,TRBD1,TRBV18,CASSPYRGDTEAFF,TGTGCCAGCTCACCCTACAGGGGGGACACTGAAGCTTTCTTT
NA,TRBJ2-2,NA,TRBV29-1,CSVTTGFGELFF,TGCAGCGTTACTACAGGGTTCGGGGAGCTGTTTTTT
NA,TRBJ2-7,TRBD1,TRBV6-2/TRBV6-3,CASSIIPGQGLYEQYF,TGTGCCAGCAGTATTATTCCGGGACAGGGTCTCTACGAGCAGTACTTC
NA,TRBJ2-3,NA,TRBV2,CASDGGLDPDTQYF,TGTGCCAGCGACGGCGGCCTAGACCCAGATACGCAGTATTTT
NA,TRBJ1-2,NA,TRBV19,CASSNLGGVSTF,TGTGCCAGTAGTAATTTGGGGGGAGTCTCCACCTTC
NA,TRBJ2-7,TRBD1,TRBV6-6,CASKQGRSVYEQYF,TGTGCCAGCAAACAGGGGCGGTCAGTTTACGAGCAGTACTTC
NA,TRBJ2-1,NA,TRBV9,CASSVGSFTDEQFF,TGTGCCAGCAGCGTAGGTTCTTTCACTGATGAGCAGTTCTTC
NA,TRBJ1-6,NA,TRBV6-6,CASSRDTTSPLHF,TGTGCCAGCAGCCGGGACACAACTTCACCCCTCCACTTT
NA,TRBJ2-1,TRBD2,TRBV24-1,CATSGVASGRDYNEQFF,TGTGCCACCAGTGGAGTGGCTAGCGGGAGGGATTACAATGAGCAGTTCTTC
NA,TRBJ1-5,NA,TRBV28,CASNSVIWGDNQPQHF,TGTGCCAGCAATTCTGTTATATGGGGGGACAATCAGCCCCAGCATTTT
NA,TRBJ2-7,TRBD2,TRBV11-2,CASSTGLAETYEQYF,TGTGCCAGCAGCACGGGACTAGCGGAAACCTACGAGCAGTACTTC
few,TRBJ2-7,TRBD1,TRBV5-4,CASSHPDRGLSYEQYF,TGTGCCAGCAGCCACCCGGACAGGGGCCTATCCTACGAGCAGTACTTC
NA,TRBJ1-5,TRBD1,TRBV4-2,CASSQGVFRDRGQPQHF,TGTGCCAGCAGCCAAGGAGTCTTCCGGGACAGAGGGCAGCCCCAGCATTTT
NA,TRBJ1-4,NA,TRBV2,CASSPDSSNEKLFF,TGTGCCAGCAGTCCCGACAGTTCAAATGAAAAACTGTTTTTT
NA,TRBJ2-1,NA,TRBV5-1,CASSLGTESYNEQFF,TGCGCCAGCAGCTTGGGGACAGAGTCCTACAATGAGCAGTTCTTC
NA,TRBJ1-2,TRBD1,TRBV9,CASSADGQGARGAGYTF,TGTGCCAGCAGCGCGGACGGACAGGGAGCGAGGGGGGCTGGCTACACCTTC
NA,TRBJ2-3,TRBD2,TRBV27,CASSPIAGATDTQYF,TGTGCCAGCAGTCCTATAGCGGGAGCAACAGATACGCAGTATTTT
NA,TRBJ1-2,TRBD1,TRBV9,CASSVATGGRADYGYTF,TGTGCCAGCAGCGTAGCCACAGGGGGCCGCGCGGACTATGGCTACACCTTC
NA,TRBJ1-5,NA,TRBV7-8,CASSTGGQPQHF,TGTGCCAGCAGCACGGGGGGCCAGCCCCAGCATTTT
NA,TRBJ1-1,NA,TRBV3-1/TRBV3-2,CASSQVSAAEAFF,TGTGCCAGCAGCCAAGTTTCCGCAGCTGAAGCTTTCTTT
NA,TRBJ2-1,TRBD2,TRBV6-1,CASSEDTSGGNEQFF,TGTGCCAGCAGTGAAGATACTAGCGGGGGCAATGAGCAGTTCTTC
NA,TRBJ2-1,TRBD1,TRBV19,CASIRGQGYNEQFF,TGTGCCAGTATTCGGGGACAGGGGTACAATGAGCAGTTCTTC
NA,TRBJ2-2,NA,TRBV10-1,CASSEISHTGELFF,TGCGCCAGCAGTGAGATTAGCCACACCGGGGAGCTGTTTTTT
NA,TRBJ1-1,NA,TRBV11-2,CASSLRGHMNTEAFF,TGTGCCAGCAGCTTACGTGGCCACATGAACACTGAAGCTTTCTTT
NA,TRBJ1-6,TRBD1,TRBV19,CASRGPGQHNSPLHF,TGTGCCAGTAGGGGACCGGGACAGCATAATTCACCCCTCCACTTT
once,TRBJ2-3,TRBD1,TRBV5-4,CASSSEGQGGLSDTQYF,TGTGCCAGCAGCTCCGAGGGACAGGGGGGATTGTCAGATACGCAGTATTTT
NA,TRBJ2-7,TRBD2,TRBV28,CASRILTGGTYEQYF,TGTGCCAGCAGGATCCTAACCGGGGGGACCTACGAGCAGTACTTC
once,TRBJ2-1,NA,TRBV2,CASSESGGTYNEQFF,TGTGCCAGCAGTGAATCCGGGGGAACCTACAATGAGCAGTTCTTC
NA,TRBJ1-1,NA,TRBV11-2,CASSLGGRAFF,TGTGCCAGCAGCTTGGGGGGGAGAGCTTTCTTT
NA,TRBJ1-1,NA,TRBV6-6,CASSYRPGHREAFF,TGTGCCAGCAGTTACAGGCCGGGACATAGGGAAGCTTTCTTT
NA,TRBJ2-1,NA,TRBV2,CASRSSRGKPYNEQFF,TGTGCCAGCAGGTCAAGTAGGGGTAAACCCTACAATGAGCAGTTCTTC
NA,TRBJ2-7,NA,TRBV11-2,CASSPALPGNEQYF,TGTGCCAGCAGCCCCGCCCTCCCGGGGAACGAGCAGTACTTC
NA,TRBJ2-5,TRBD1,TRBV7-9,CASSLFIGTAQETQYF,TGTGCCAGCAGCCTCTTTATAGGGACAGCGCAAGAGACCCAGTACTTC
NA,TRBJ2-7,TRBD1,TRBV28,CASNHVQGQIYEQYF,TGTGCCAGCAACCACGTTCAGGGACAGATCTACGAGCAGTACTTC
NA,TRBJ1-6,NA,TRBV27,CASQEATSYFNSPLHF,TGTGCCAGCCAGGAGGCGACCAGCTACTTTAATTCACCCCTCCACTTT
NA,TRBJ1-6,TRBD1,TRBV28,CASSSPTGGGDSPLHF,TGTGCCAGCAGTTCTCCGACAGGGGGTGGAGATTCACCCCTCCACTTT
NA,TRBJ2-7,NA,TRBV4-1,CASSQQEVSYEQYF,TGCGCCAGCAGCCAGCAGGAGGTTTCCTACGAGCAGTACTTC